These 24 T cell receptor beta chains were sequenced from one sample in a study of metastatic and nonmetastatic thyroid tumors. Every patient underwent thyroid surgery untreated. TCRdb re-analyzed the PCR reads through MiXCR. The sample has some 5,000 clones; under 20% are singletons. Sequencing was carried out using adjacent normal tissue. The receptors come from a female donor with papillary thyroid cancer or a benign thyroid nodule (not recorded which). Some clones in this sample may be carry-over from other donors' samples.

CDR3 protein: CASSYTADSYEQYF. In DNA, the CDR3 is TGTGCCAGCAGTTACACAGCAGATTCCTACGAGCAGTACTTC. The chain is built from TRBV6-5 and TRBJ2-7; D is unclear. The germline CDR1 and CDR2 sequences are MNHEY and SVGAGI. The V and J ends lost 2 bases and 1 base respectively, with 9 bases between them. The CDR3 totals 14 residues.

The chain carries TRBV5-1 and TRBJ1-1; the match to TRBD1 covers 8 bases. The CDR3 covers 15 residues. CDR1 and CDR2 from the germline V gene are SGHRS and YFSETQ. Germline trimming cut 3 bases from V and 0 bases from J; bases unmatched to any gene: 4. DNA for the CDR3: TGCGCCAGCAGCTCTTCACAGGGGGTGAACACTGAAGCTTTCTTT. This gives the protein CASSSSQGVNTEAFF.

This clone was found a few times. The genes are TRBV12-3 or TRBV12-4 and TRBJ2-2; D not resolved. The CDR3 is made up of 15 amino acids. Trimming pared 1 base from V and 5 bases from J, leaving 11 bases between. The CDR3 DNA sequence: TGTGCCAGCAGTTTAGGGCTAGTCTGGACCGGGGAGCTGTTTTTT. It specifies CASSLGLVWTGELFF.

J is TRBJ2-3 and V is TRBV20-1, with 14 bases aligning to TRBD2. J gave up 2 bases and V 3 bases, and 4 bases lay outside the gene matches. CDR3 size: 16 residues. Germline V CDR1 and CDR2: DFQATT, SNEGSKA (reference sequence). The CDR3 region has the DNA TGCAGTGCTAGCCGACTAGCGGGAGGGGCCACAGATACGCAGTATTTT. It yields the protein CSASRLAGGATDTQYF.

This clone is medium-sized. This chain uses TRBV2 with TRBJ2-2; D gene unclear. Germline-derived CDR1 and CDR2 are SNHLY and FYNNEI. This CDR3 comprises 11 residues. Trimming shortened V by 10 bases and J by 6 bases, and 9 bases separated the two germline ends. CDR3: CATRRAGELFF. CDR3 DNA: TGTGCCACCCGAAGGGCCGGGGAGCTGTTTTTT.

This clone was picked up one time. The chain employs TRBV6-4 and TRBJ1-2; 7 bases match TRBD1. The germline V gene encodes CDR1 MRHNA and CDR2 SNTAGT. This CDR3 spans 13 amino acids. Trimming removed 7 bases from V and 6 bases from J; junction bases left unmatched: 8. The CDR3, as DNA: TGTGCCAGCACCGACAGGGAGCCAAATGGCTACACCTTC. Translated: CASTDREPNGYTF.

As concerns this clone: One end of the junction varies from germline; a read error may be responsible. The chain couples TRBV7-2 to TRBJ1-5; no definite D call. The CDR3 consists of 15 residues. Germline V gives CDR1 SGHTA, CDR2 FQGNSA. The CDR3 spells CAGSFVYYSDQPQHF. The CDR3 DNA sequence: TGTGCCGGCAGCTTCGTCTATTATAGCGATCAGCCCCAGCATTTT. Using reference TRBV7-2 and TRBJ1-5 for the parts outside the CDR3, the full variable domain is GAGVSQSPSNKVTEKGKDVELRCDPISGHTALYWYRQSLGQGLEFLIYFQGNSAPDKSGLPSDRFSAERTGGSVSTLTIQRTQQEDSAVYLCAGSFVYYSDQPQHFGDGTRLSIL.

This clone was seen a few times. CDR3 in DNA: TGTGCCACGTTGGGGGGGGACTATCAGACAGATACGCAGTATTTT. Protein: CATLGGDYQTDTQYF. The chain links TRBV28 to TRBJ2-3; 7 nucleotides agree with TRBD2. V shed 10 bases and J 3 bases; nucleotides not matched to a gene: 13. This CDR3 region has 15 residues. Germline values: CDR1 MDHEN, CDR2 SYDVKM.

The V and J genes are TRBV2 and TRBJ2-1; the D gene is possibly TRBD2 (6 bases). The CDR3 runs 16 residues. Looked up from germline, CDR1 is SNHLY and CDR2 is FYNNEI. Trimming cost V 2 bases and J 3 bases, with 14 bases left between them. CDR3: CASSESTGDFYNEQFF. CDR3 sequence (DNA): TGTGCCAGCAGTGAATCTACGGGGGATTTCTACAATGAGCAGTTCTTC.

There are a few counts of this clone. J is TRBJ2-2 and V is TRBV12-3 or TRBV12-4; 7 bases align to TRBD1. The CDR3 contains 13 residues. V trimming: 7 bases; J trimming: 7 bases; junction bases outside the gene matches: 6. The CDR3 bases are TGTGCCAGCAAGACAGGGATGGGCGGGGAGCTGTTTTTT. Encoded protein: CASKTGMGGELFF.

The chain recombines TRBV20-1 with TRBJ1-2; D remains unclear. The CDR3 extends over 12 amino acids. Trimming cost V 6 bases and J 3 bases, with 11 bases left between them. Per the germline V gene, CDR1 is DFQATT and CDR2 is SNEGSKA (reference sequence). The CDR3 here is CSARPPDYGYTF. The DNA for the CDR3 is TGCAGTGCCCGGCCGCCAGACTATGGCTACACCTTC.

This clone was seen a handful of times. A junction boundary mismatches the germline segment, possibly from a read error. The chain combines TRBV12-3 or TRBV12-4 with TRBJ2-6; no clear D. The CDR3 sequence is 15 residues long. CDR3 amino acids: CAVGGRYSGANVLTF. The CDR3, as DNA: TGTGCCGTCGGTGGCAGGTACTCTGGTGCCAACGTCCTGACTTTC.

As concerns this clone: One end of the junction is discordant with germline, which a read error may explain. The CDR3 DNA reads as TGTGACAGTAGTCCGCCCGGGGCGTATAGCTCCTACAATGAGGAGTTATTC. Translating it yields CDSSPPGAYSSYNEELF. V and J are TRBV19 and TRBJ2-1; D possibly matches TRBD1 or TRBD2 (5 bases each). CDR1 and CDR2 from the germline V gene are LNHDA and SQIVND (reference sequence). The CDR3 is made up of 17 amino acids.

The sample holds a few counts of this clone. The chain links TRBV6-1 to TRBJ2-5; TRBD2 is a possible D gene (6 bases). The ends were cut back, 7 bases at V and 4 bases at J, with 19 bases in the middle. The germline gives CDR1 MNHNS, CDR2 SASEGT. This CDR3 region has 15 residues. This CDR3 is CASTASVSSSETQYF. CDR3 in DNA: TGTGCCAGCACGGCTAGCGTCTCCTCTTCAGAGACCCAGTACTTC.

A few counts support this clone. V is TRBV15 and J is TRBJ1-1; D remains ambiguous. The germline V gene encodes CDR1 LNHNV and CDR2 YYDKDF (reference sequence). This CDR3 is 14 amino acids long. V was pared by 0 bases and J by 4 bases, with 9 bases between. DNA for the CDR3: TGTGCCACCAGCAGAGATTCAGTTGGCACTGAAGCTTTCTTT. Amino acids: CATSRDSVGTEAFF. The complete variable domain, with remaining parts taken from reference TRBV15 and TRBJ1-1, reads DAMVIQNPRYQVTQFGKPVTLSCSQTLNHNVMYWYQQKSSQAPKLLFHYYDKDFNNEADTPDNFQSRRPNTSFCFLDIRSPGLGDTAMYLCATSRDSVGTEAFFGQGTRLTVV.

Sample share makes this clone medium-sized. The chain links TRBV7-8 to TRBJ2-7; D call uncertain. With 5 bases removed from V and 2 bases from J, the gap between germline ends came to 4 bases. Germline V gene data show CDR1 as SGHVS and CDR2 as FQNEAQ. This CDR3 region has 11 residues. Here the CDR3 reads CASSPTYEQYF. The CDR3 DNA is TGTGCCAGCAGCCCTACCTACGAGCAGTACTTC.

In its sample, this clone is medium-sized. J is TRBJ2-5 and V is TRBV30; 11 bases agree with TRBD2. The germline CDR1 and CDR2 sequences are GTSNPN and SVGIG (reference sequence). This CDR3 contains 12 residues. V was clipped by 5 bases and J by 4 bases; unmatched bases: 0. The chain's CDR3 is CAWGLAGETQYF. DNA of the CDR3: TGTGCCTGGGGACTAGCGGGAGAGACCCAGTACTTC.

This clone has ten or more counts. The same CDR3 arises from other DNA sequences in this sample as well. This chain connects TRBV11-1 to TRBJ2-5, with 9 bases lining up with TRBD1. CDR3 length: 16 amino acids. V was pared by 5 bases and J by 4 bases, with 11 bases of the junction left unmatched. Germline CDR1 reads SGHAT; CDR2 reads FQDESV (reference sequence). The CDR3 sequence is CASSIQPQGASETQYF. The CDR3 nucleotides are TGTGCCAGCAGCATACAACCACAGGGGGCATCAGAGACCCAGTACTTC.

This clone was seen repeatedly, ten times or more. Possible read error: a much larger clone is one base away. The chain has TRBV7-9 and TRBJ2-7, with 7 bases that match TRBD2. Looked up from germline, CDR1 is SEHNR and CDR2 is FQNEAQ (reference sequence). The CDR3 length is 12 residues. V dropped 4 bases and J dropped 7; count of bases not matched to a gene: 4. CDR3: CASSWGGGEQYF. In DNA form, the CDR3 reads TGTGCCAGCAGCTGGGGGGGGGGGGAGCAGTACTTC.

V gene TRBV6-1 combines with J gene TRBJ1-2; TRBD1 is a possible D gene (6 bases). The CDR3 totals 15 residues. Germline CDR1 reads MNHNS; CDR2 reads SASEGT. V shed 1 base and J shed 2 bases, with 11 bases lying between them. CDR3 sequence reads: CASSEERGQNYGYTF. CDR3 DNA sequence: TGTGCCAGCAGTGAAGAGCGGGGGCAGAACTATGGCTACACCTTC.

This clone was recorded many times. The junction shows a germline mismatch at one end, possibly a read error. V and J are TRBV7-7 and TRBJ1-1; D remains ambiguous. The CDR3 consists of 13 residues. Looked up from germline, CDR1 is SSHAT and CDR2 is FNYEAQ (reference sequence). The CDR3, as DNA: TGTGCTAGCAGCTCTACACCAAACACTGAAGCTTTCTTT. Amino acids: CASSSTPNTEAFF.

The V call is TRBV18, the J call TRBJ2-2; maybe TRBD2 (5 bases). CDR3 length equals 14 residues. Trimming pared 2 bases from V and 5 bases from J, leaving 9 bases between. Germline assignment: CDR1 KGHSH and CDR2 LQKENI. DNA of the CDR3: TGTGCCAGCTCACCAAGGACGGGAACCGGGGAGCTGTTTTTT. This translates into CASSPRTGTGELFF.

In its sample, this clone was seen a few times. Mismatch with germline at one junction end may stem from a read error. This CDR3 is CASSARKGFTKALF. The DNA for the CDR3 is TGTGCCAGCAGTGCCCGAAAGGGATTCACTAAAGCTTTATTT. This chain links TRBV6-1 with TRBJ1-1; no firm D call. The V gene's germline CDR1 is MNHNS and CDR2 SASEGT. The CDR3 is 14 amino acids.

This clone occurred a few times. Other DNA sequences of this sample code for an identical CDR3. This chain links TRBV6-1 with TRBJ1-6; a weak D match, TRBD1 (6 bases). Germline V CDR1 and CDR2: MNHNS, SASEGT. CDR3 length equals 15 residues. V lost 5 bases, J lost 10 bases, and 18 bases lay in between. The CDR3 is CASSPGGGAGSPLHF. CDR3 nucleotide sequence: TGTGCCAGCAGTCCCGGTGGGGGGGCAGGATCACCCCTCCACTTT.